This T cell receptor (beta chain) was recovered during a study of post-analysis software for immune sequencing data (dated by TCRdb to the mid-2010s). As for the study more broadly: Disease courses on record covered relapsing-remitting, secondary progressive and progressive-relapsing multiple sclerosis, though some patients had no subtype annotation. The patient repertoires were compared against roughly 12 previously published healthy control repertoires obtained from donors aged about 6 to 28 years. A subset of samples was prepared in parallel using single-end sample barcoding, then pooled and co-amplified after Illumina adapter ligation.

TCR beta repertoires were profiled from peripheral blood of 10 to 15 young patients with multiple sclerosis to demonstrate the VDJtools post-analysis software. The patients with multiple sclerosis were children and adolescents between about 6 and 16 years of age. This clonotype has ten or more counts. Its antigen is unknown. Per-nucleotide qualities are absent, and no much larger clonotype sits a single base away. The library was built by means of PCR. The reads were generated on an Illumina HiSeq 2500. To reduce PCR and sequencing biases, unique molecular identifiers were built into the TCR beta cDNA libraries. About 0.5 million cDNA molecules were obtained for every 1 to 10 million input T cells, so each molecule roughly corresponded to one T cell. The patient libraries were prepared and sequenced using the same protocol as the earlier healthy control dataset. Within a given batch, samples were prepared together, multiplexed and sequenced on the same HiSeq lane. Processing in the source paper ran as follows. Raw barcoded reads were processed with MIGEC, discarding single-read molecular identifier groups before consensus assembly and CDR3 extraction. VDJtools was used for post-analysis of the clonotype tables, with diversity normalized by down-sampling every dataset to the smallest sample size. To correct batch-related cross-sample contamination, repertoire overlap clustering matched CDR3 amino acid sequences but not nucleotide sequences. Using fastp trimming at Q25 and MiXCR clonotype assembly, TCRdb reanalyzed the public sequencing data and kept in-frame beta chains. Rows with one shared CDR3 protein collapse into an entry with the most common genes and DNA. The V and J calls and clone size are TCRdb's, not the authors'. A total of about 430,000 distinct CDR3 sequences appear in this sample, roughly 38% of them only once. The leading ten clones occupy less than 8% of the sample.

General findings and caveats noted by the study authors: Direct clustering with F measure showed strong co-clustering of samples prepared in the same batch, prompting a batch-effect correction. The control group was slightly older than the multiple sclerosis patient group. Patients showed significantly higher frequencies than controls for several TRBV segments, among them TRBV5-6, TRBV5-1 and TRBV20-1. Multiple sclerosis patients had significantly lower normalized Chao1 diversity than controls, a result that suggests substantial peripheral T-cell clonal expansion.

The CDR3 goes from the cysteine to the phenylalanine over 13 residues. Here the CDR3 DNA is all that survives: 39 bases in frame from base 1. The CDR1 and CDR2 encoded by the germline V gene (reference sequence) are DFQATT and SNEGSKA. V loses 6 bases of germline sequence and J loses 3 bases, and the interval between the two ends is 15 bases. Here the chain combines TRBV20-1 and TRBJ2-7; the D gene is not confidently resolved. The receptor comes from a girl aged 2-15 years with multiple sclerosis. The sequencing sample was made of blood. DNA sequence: TGCAGTGCCCGGAGACTCGCGTTCTACGAGCAGTACTTC. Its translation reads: CSARRLAFYEQYF.